The clone carrying this T cell receptor (beta chain) was counted only a few times. Its target is unknown. This sample is drawn from a study of T cells in Graves' hyperthyroidism and ophthalmopathy. The study's findings and limits: Expanded thyroid clonotypes (above 0.001) were mostly also found in blood.

Amplified TCR beta CDR3 regions came from RNA transcripts. TCR CDR3 regions were first amplified by RT-PCR with HTBI primers. TCRdb passed the multiplex PCR reads through MiXCR, listing each CDR3 protein once. The repertoire has about 380,000 distinct CDR3 sequences, roughly 18% of them found once; the top ten carry 40%. Not enrolled were patients with uncontrolled infection, other autoimmune disease, pregnancy or lactation. Source material: blood. The TCR comes from a young man with Graves' ophthalmopathy.

CDR3 bases: TGCGCCAGCAGTCCAAGTCTCGGCTCTGGAAACACCATATATTTT. This codes for CASSPSLGSGNTIYF. The chain links TRBV10-2 to TRBJ1-3; D is unclear. The CDR3 is 15 residues long. Germline V lookup: CDR1 WSHSY, CDR2 SAAADI. Trimming removed 5 bases from V and 0 bases from J, with 11 bases in between.